These T cell receptor beta chains were read from a single sample in a study of blood T cell repertoires in COVID-19. Method: immunoSEQ multiplex PCR; TCRdb's copy keeps in-frame clones and lacks some. The sample lists roughly 99,000 clones, 80% to 85% occurring once. The sample comprised peripheral blood. These receptors were collected from a man aged 70 or older with acute or convalescent COVID-19. Both conserved end residues are part of each CDR3. The D gene is left open where the match is weak. A row's size may be missing; if present it is once, few, many or a size class.

D	V	size	J	DNA	CDR3
.	TRBV19	once	TRBJ2-7	TGTGCCAGTAGTATAGCTGCGACAGCTCCCTACGAGCAGTACTTC	CASSIAATAPYEQYF
.	TRBV7-9	.	TRBJ2-5	TGTGCCAGCAGCTTTGCGGGATCGTACCAAGAGACCCAGTACTTC	CASSFAGSYQETQYF
TRBD1	TRBV6-5	few	TRBJ1-6	TGTGCCAGCAGTTTCATTGGACAGGCCCAAGGTTCACCCCTCCACTTT	CASSFIGQAQGSPLHF
TRBD1	TRBV7-3	.	TRBJ1-2	TGTGCCAGCAGTCCCACAGGGGCCTATGGCTACACCTTC	CASSPTGAYGYTF
.	TRBV3-1/TRBV3-2	.	TRBJ2-3	TGTGCCAGCAGCCTAGAACCGACAGGTCTCAGCACAGATACGCAGTATTTT	CASSLEPTGLSTDTQYF
TRBD2	TRBV3-1/TRBV3-2	once	TRBJ2-1	TGTGCCAGCAGCCAAGACACCGGGGGGGCTTTTGGTGAGCAGTTCTTC	CASSQDTGGAFGEQFF
TRBD1	TRBV27	.	TRBJ2-3	TGTGCCAGCAGTTTATGGGCAGGGGGAGCAGATACGCAGTATTTT	CASSLWAGGADTQYF
TRBD2	TRBV14	.	TRBJ2-5	TGTGCCAGCAGCCAATTGGGCCTAGCGGGGCTACAAGAGACCCAGTACTTC	CASSQLGLAGLQETQYF
.	TRBV5-4	.	TRBJ1-4	TGTGCCAGCAGCTTGGCCTCGGGGGGCCTTAATGAAAAACTGTTTTTT	CASSLASGGLNEKLFF
.	TRBV18	.	TRBJ2-5	TGTGCCAGCTCACCGAATCTCTGGCAGGGAACTCAAGAGACCCAGTACTTC	CASSPNLWQGTQETQYF
.	TRBV7-2	.	TRBJ2-5	TGTGCCAGCAGCCCCTCCCGCGCGCAAGAGACCCAGTACTTC	CASSPSRAQETQYF
.	TRBV11-2	few	TRBJ1-3	TGTGCCAGCAGCTCCCAGACAGGCTGGGGAAACACCATATATTTT	CASSSQTGWGNTIYF
TRBD1	TRBV11-2	.	TRBJ2-2	TGTGCCAGCACCAAGGACAGGGGGGCCGGGGAGCTGTTTTTT	CASTKDRGAGELFF